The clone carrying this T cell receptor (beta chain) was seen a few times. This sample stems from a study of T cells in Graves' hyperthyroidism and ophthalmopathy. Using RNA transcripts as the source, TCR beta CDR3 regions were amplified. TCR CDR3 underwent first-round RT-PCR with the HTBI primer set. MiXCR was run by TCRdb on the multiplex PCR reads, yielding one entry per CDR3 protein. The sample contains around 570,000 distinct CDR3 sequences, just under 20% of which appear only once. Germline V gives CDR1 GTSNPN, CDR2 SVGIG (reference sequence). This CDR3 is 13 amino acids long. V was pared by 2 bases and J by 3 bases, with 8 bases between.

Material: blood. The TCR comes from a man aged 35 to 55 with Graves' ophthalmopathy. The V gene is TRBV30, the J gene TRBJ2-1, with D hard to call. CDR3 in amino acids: CAWSSDRYNEQFF. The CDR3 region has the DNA TGTGCCTGGAGTTCCGACCGCTACAATGAGCAGTTCTTC.